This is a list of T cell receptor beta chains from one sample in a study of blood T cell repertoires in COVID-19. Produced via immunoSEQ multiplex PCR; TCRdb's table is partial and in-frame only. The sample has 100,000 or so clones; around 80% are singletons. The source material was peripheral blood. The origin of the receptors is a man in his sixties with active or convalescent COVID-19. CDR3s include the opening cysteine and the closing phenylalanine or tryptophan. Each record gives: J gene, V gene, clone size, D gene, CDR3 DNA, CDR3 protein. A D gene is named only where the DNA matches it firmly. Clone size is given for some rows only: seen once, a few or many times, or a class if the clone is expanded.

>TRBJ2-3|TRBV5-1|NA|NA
TGCGCCAGCAGCCCCGGTCGGGGAATCACAGATACGCAGTATTTT
CASSPGRGITDTQYF
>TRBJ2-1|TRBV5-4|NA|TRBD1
TGTGCCAGCAGCTTTCAGGGGGCCGATGGGGAGCAGTTCTTC
CASSFQGADGEQFF
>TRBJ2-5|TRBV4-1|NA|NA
TGCGCCAGCAGCCAACAGGGCGGGGCTACACAAGAGACCCAGTACTTC
CASSQQGGATQETQYF
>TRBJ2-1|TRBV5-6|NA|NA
TGTGCCAGCAGCTTGGGCGGGTACGAGCAGTTCTTC
CASSLGGYEQFF
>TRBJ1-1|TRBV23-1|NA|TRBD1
TGCGCCAGCAGTCAGTACAGGGGGCCCGGGAGAGAAGCTTTCTTT
CASSQYRGPGREAFF
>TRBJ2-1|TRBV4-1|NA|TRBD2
TGCGCCAGCAGCCAGGGACTAGCGGGAGGGCATTACAATGAGCAGTTCTTC
CASSQGLAGGHYNEQFF
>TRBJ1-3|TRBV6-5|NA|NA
TGTGCCAGCAGTTTGGGGGCCCTACGCTCTGGAAACACCATATATTTT
CASSLGALRSGNTIYF
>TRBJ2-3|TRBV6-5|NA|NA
TGTGCCAGCAGTTGGGCCAATTCAGATACGCAGTATTTT
CASSWANSDTQYF
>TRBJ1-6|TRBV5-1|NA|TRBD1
TGCGCCAGCAGCTTCCGGGACAGGGAGGGGCCCCTCCACTTT
CASSFRDREGPLHF
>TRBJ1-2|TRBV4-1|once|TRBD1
TGCGCCAGCAGCCACCCTACAGGGGCCAACTATGGCTACACCTTC
CASSHPTGANYGYTF
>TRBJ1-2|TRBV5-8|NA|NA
TGTGCCAGCAGCTTAGACAGAGCCTATGGCTACACCTTC
CASSLDRAYGYTF
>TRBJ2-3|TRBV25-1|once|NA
TGTGCCAGCAGTGAATATAGGTCGGGACAGTATTTT
CASSEYRSGQYF